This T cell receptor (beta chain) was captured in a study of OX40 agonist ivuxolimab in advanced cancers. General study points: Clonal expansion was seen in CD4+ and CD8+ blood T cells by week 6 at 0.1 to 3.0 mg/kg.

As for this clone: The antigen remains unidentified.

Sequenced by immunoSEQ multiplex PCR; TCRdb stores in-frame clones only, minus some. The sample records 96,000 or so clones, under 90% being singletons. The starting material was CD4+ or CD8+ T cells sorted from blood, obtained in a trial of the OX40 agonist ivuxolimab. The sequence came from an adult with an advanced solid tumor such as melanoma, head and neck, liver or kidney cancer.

The CDR3 loop is CASSQRRPDTTDTQYF. CDR3 nucleotides: TGCGCCAGCAGTCAACGGAGGCCAGATACCACAGATACGCAGTATTTT. V is TRBV23-1 and J is TRBJ2-3; maybe TRBD2 (5 bases). TRBV23-1 is an ORF for which the function is uncertain. The CDR3 has 16 amino acids. Trimming pared 2 bases from V and 2 bases from J, leaving 14 bases between.